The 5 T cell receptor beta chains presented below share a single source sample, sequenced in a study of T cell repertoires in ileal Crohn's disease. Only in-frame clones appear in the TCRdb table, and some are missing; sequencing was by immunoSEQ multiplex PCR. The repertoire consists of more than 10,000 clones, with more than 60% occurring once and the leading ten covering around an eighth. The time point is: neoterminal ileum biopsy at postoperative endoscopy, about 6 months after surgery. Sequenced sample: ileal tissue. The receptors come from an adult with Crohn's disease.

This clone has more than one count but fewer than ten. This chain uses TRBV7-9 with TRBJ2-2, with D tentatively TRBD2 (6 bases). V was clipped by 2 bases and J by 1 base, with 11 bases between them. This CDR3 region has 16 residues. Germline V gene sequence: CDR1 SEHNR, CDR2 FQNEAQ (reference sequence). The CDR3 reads CASSLFRAGNTGELFF. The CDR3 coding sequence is TGTGCCAGCAGCTTATTTCGAGCGGGGAACACCGGGGAGCTGTTTTTT.

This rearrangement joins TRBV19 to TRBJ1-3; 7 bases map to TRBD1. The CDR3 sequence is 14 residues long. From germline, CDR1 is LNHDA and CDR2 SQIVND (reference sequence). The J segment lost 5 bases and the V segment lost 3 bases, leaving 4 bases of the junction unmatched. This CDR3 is CASSMGDSRNTIYF. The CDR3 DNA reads TGTGCCAGTAGTATGGGGGACAGCCGAAACACCATATATTTT.

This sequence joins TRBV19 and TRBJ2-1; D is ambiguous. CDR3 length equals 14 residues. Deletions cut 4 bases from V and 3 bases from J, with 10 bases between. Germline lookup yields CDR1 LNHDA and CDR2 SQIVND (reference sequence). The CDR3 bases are TGTGCCAGTAGTAGTGCTTTTAGCTACAATGAGCAGTTCTTC. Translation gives CASSSAFSYNEQFF.

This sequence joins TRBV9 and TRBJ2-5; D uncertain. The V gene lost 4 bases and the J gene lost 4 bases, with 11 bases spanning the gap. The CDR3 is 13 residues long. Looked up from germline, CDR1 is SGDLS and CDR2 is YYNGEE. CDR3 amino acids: CASSLRSGETQYF. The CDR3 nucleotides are TGTGCCAGCAGCCTCCGGTCCGGAGAGACCCAGTACTTC.

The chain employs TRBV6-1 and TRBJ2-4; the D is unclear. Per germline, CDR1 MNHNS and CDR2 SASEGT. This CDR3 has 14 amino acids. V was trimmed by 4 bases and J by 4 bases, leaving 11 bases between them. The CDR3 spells CASSVEIEKNIQYF. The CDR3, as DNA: TGTGCCAGCAGTGTCGAGATAGAGAAAAACATTCAGTACTTC.